Listed below are T cell receptor beta chains from one sample, sequenced in a study of blood T cell repertoires in COVID-19. Using immunoSEQ multiplex PCR, the repertoire was profiled, and TCRdb retains in-frame clones only, with some absent. The data contain around 64,000 clones, about 87% of them seen just once; the ten biggest clones take up approximately 5%. The material sequenced was peripheral blood. These receptors all stem from a man in his forties or fifties with active COVID-19. CDR3s include the opening cysteine and the closing phenylalanine or tryptophan. The D gene is left open where the match is weak. Size is omitted from some rows. Given values are once, few, many or a class for expanded clones.

j_call d_call v_call clone_size cdr3_nt cdr3_aa
TRBJ1-1 TRBD1 TRBV18 few TGTGCCAGCTCACCAGGACAGGTTCCCATGAACACTGAAGCTTTCTTT CASSPGQVPMNTEAFF
TRBJ2-1 TRBD1 TRBV30 . TGTGCCTGGACTCTAGGGACAGGGCGGACAGATGAGCAGTTCTTC CAWTLGTGRTDEQFF
TRBJ2-5 . TRBV5-6 . TGTGCCAGCAGCTTTCGAGGGTTCGGGGAGACCCAGTACTTC CASSFRGFGETQYF
TRBJ1-1 . TRBV29-1 once TGCAGCGTTGTCCCGGCGACTGGGTTGAACACTGAAGCTTTCTTT CSVVPATGLNTEAFF
TRBJ1-2 . TRBV19 . TGTGCCAGTAGTGGCCGGGACACTCGATTTAACTATGGCTACACCTTC CASSGRDTRFNYGYTF
TRBJ2-2 TRBD2 TRBV6-5 . TGTGCCAGCAGTTATGGCGCGGGAGAAACCGGGGAGCTGTTTTTT CASSYGAGETGELFF
TRBJ2-1 TRBD1 TRBV28 . TGTGCCTACAGGGGGGATCACAATGAGCAGTTCTTC CAYRGDHNEQFF
TRBJ2-1 . TRBV12-2 . TGTGCAAGTCGCCGAGACAGGGTCTACTACAATGAGCAGTTCTTC CASRRDRVYYNEQFF
TRBJ2-7 . TRBV19 . TGTGCCAGTAGTATAGATTTAGACTACGAGCAGTACTTC CASSIDLDYEQYF
TRBJ2-1 TRBD2 TRBV24-1 few TGTGCCACCAGTGACCACACTAGCGGGAGTAGGAATGAGCAGTTCTTC CATSDHTSGSRNEQFF
TRBJ1-1 . TRBV2 . TGTGCCAGCCGGAAGAGGGTCGAAGGGGAAGCTTTCTTT CASRKRVEGEAFF
TRBJ1-5 . TRBV6-5 . TGTGCCAGCAGGACGAGCCGGGTCGCGGGGCAGCCCCAGCATTTT CASRTSRVAGQPQHF
TRBJ2-1 TRBD2 TRBV7-9 . TGTGCCAGCAGCTTAGCGGCGCTAGCGGGACAGCATCGGGGTGAGCAGTTCTTC CASSLAALAGQHRGEQFF
TRBJ2-5 TRBD2 TRBV2 . TGTGCCAGCAGTGATCTAGCGGTAACACAAGAGACCCAGTACTTC CASSDLAVTQETQYF
TRBJ1-1 TRBD1 TRBV9 . TGTGCCAGCAGCGTAGAGGGGACAGGGGTCACTGAAGCTTTCTTT CASSVEGTGVTEAFF
TRBJ2-1 TRBD1 TRBV9 . TGTGCCAGCAGCCCCCGCGGGACAGGGAAGGTCATGGGTGAGCAGTTCTTC CASSPRGTGKVMGEQFF
TRBJ2-1 TRBD2 TRBV7-2 . TGTGCCAGCAGCTTATCCACGGTAGCGGGAGAGGAGCAGTTCTTC CASSLSTVAGEEQFF
TRBJ2-1 . TRBV28 . TGTGCCAGCGTCGGGCTAGCTAGGAATGAGCAGTTCTTC CASVGLARNEQFF
TRBJ1-1 TRBD1 TRBV18 . TGTGCCAGCTCACTTCTTGACAGGGACACTGAAGCTTTCTTT CASSLLDRDTEAFF
TRBJ2-1 . TRBV9 . TGTGCCAGCAGCGCCTCTAACGAGCAGTTCTTC CASSASNEQFF
TRBJ1-5 TRBD1 TRBV27 medium-sized TGTGCCAGCAGACAGGGGGTAGGGGGTGATCAGCCCCAGCATTTT CASRQGVGGDQPQHF
TRBJ2-3 . TRBV4-3 . TGCGCCAGCAGCCAAGAAGCAGGACAGATTCTCACAGATACGCAGTATTTT CASSQEAGQILTDTQYF
TRBJ1-2 . TRBV6-5 . TGTGCCAGCAGCCGAACCTTGGAGGGCTACACCTTC CASSRTLEGYTF
TRBJ2-7 TRBD2 TRBV6-5 once TGTGCCAGCAGTTGGACTAGCGGGAGGGGCGAGCAGTACTTC CASSWTSGRGEQYF
TRBJ1-6 . TRBV7-2 . TGTGCCAGCAGCTCCCCGGACAGAGAGTATAATTCACCCCTCCACTTT CASSSPDREYNSPLHF
TRBJ2-5 TRBD1 TRBV27 once TGTGCCAGCAAAGGACAGGCCAGCCAAGAGACCCAGTACTTC CASKGQASQETQYF
TRBJ2-2 . TRBV24-1 . TGTGCCACCAGTAGGGGCATCGGCACCGGGGAGCTGTTTTTT CATSRGIGTGELFF
TRBJ1-2 . TRBV7-9 . TGTGCCAGCAGCTTAGTTACGGGCTATGGCTACACCTTC CASSLVTGYGYTF
TRBJ1-1 . TRBV30 . TGTGCCTGGATCTCGAACACTGAAGCTTTCTTT CAWISNTEAFF
TRBJ2-1 TRBD2 TRBV28 once TGTGCCAGCAGTAGCCCGGGACTAGCGGGAGTCCGTGAGCAGTTCTTC CASSSPGLAGVREQFF
TRBJ2-2 TRBD1 TRBV7-9 . TGTGCCAGCAGCCCTAAGGGCAGGGACAGGGGACACACCGGGGAGCTGTTTTTT CASSPKGRDRGHTGELFF
TRBJ2-7 . TRBV12-3/TRBV12-4 . TGTGCCAGCAGTCCCAGGGGAAACTACGAGCAGTACTTC CASSPRGNYEQYF
TRBJ1-2 . TRBV10-3 . TGTGCCATCAGCGCCGGACAGAACTATGGCTACACCTTC CAISAGQNYGYTF
TRBJ2-7 TRBD2 TRBV7-2 . TGTGCCAGCAGCTCCAAGCGGGACTCCCCCTACGAGCAGTACTTC CASSSKRDSPYEQYF
TRBJ2-4 . TRBV7-2 . TGTGCCAGCAGCTTATACCAGGCAAACATTCAGTACTTC CASSLYQANIQYF
TRBJ1-3 TRBD1 TRBV30 . TGTGCCTGGAGTGCGGACAGGGCCAGAGGTGGAAACACCATATATTTT CAWSADRARGGNTIYF